This T cell receptor (beta chain) was retrieved from a study of persistence of HIV-infected CD4 T cells. Findings and limits, study-wide: TCRbeta richness was lower in CMV- and Gag-responding cells than in anti-CD3/anti-CD28-responding cells.

This was the immunoSEQ version 4 assay in survey mode. Assay used: immunoSEQ multiplex PCR; TCRdb lists only in-frame clones, some missing. The repertoire has fewer than 15,000 clones, approximately 68% of them found once; the top ten carry 6.9%. Germline values: CDR1 MNHNY, CDR2 SVGAGI (reference sequence). The CDR3 runs to 18 residues. Unmatched junction bases numbered 8, after V lost 5 bases and J lost 0 bases. This clone came up a few times. What it binds is not known. An overlapping HIV-1 Gag peptide pool stimulated these cells at about 0.94 ug/peptide/mL. CD4+ T cells upregulating both CD40 ligand and CD69 were sorted as responding cells. Stimulated PBMCs had first been depleted of CD8+ T cells.

Specimen: CD4+ T cells sorted from PBMCs after roughly 20-hour stimulation, collected from a patient who received antiretroviral therapy. The chain carries TRBV6-6 and TRBJ2-6, with 9 bases aligning to TRBD2. The receptor was isolated from an adult man with HIV who was CMV-seropositive. This chain's CDR3 is CASSPRGLAFSGANVLTF. The CDR3 region has the DNA TGTGCCAGCAGTCCTAGGGGACTAGCTTTCTCTGGGGCCAACGTCCTGACTTTC.